Presented here are 27 T cell receptor beta chains from one specimen sequenced in a study of T cell clonality in common variable immunodeficiency. Study-wide findings and caveats: Common variable immunodeficiency TCR beta sequences reportedly had fewer deletions and N-nucleotide insertions.

Their specific antigens are unknown. Profiling relied on immunoSEQ multiplex PCR, and the TCRdb table lists in-frame clones only, not all of them. The sample includes 21,000 or so clones, none of them occurring once. Sequenced input: peripheral blood mononuclear cells. These receptors were collected from a human donor with common variable immunodeficiency.

Ten or more counts support this clone. The missing CDR3 end, 3 residues past where the read stops, is filled in from the germline J gene. The chain links TRBV11-2 to TRBJ1-4; 8 bases match TRBD1. The CDR3 totals 15 residues. The J segment lost 2 bases and the V segment lost 5 bases, leaving 4 bases of the junction unmatched. CDR1 and CDR2 from the germline V gene are SGHAT and FQNNGV. The CDR3 loop reads CASSQGARTNEKLFF. The sequenced part of the CDR3 DNA is TGTGCCAGCAGCCAGGGGGCAAGGACTAATGAAAAA.

This clone is categorized as medium-sized (0.01 to 0.1%). Read sequence stops 3 residues before the CDR3 end, and the germline J gene provides the missing end. The J gene is TRBJ2-5, the V gene TRBV6-2 or TRBV6-3; D is unclear. The germline CDR1 and CDR2 sequences are MNHEY and SVGEGT. Trimming pared 2 bases from V and 5 bases from J, leaving 6 bases between. The CDR3 totals 12 residues. Incomplete CDR3 DNA: TGTGCCAGCAGTTACGTAATGGAGACC. This encodes CASSYVMET. In full, the CDR3 is CASSYVMETQYF.

This clone is classed as medium-sized (0.01 to 0.1%). Coverage ceases 3 residues before the CDR3 finishes, and the germline J gene fills in the end. The genes are TRBV4-2 and TRBJ1-1, with D perhaps matching TRBD1 (6 bases). Deletions cut 4 bases from V and 5 bases from J, with 14 bases between. Germline V gives CDR1 LGHNA, CDR2 YNFKEQ. The CDR3 runs to 14 residues. The CDR3 DNA, read in part, is TGTGCCAGCAGCCCCCTAAAACAGGGTACTGAA. Protein sequence: CASSPLKQGTE. Given in full, the CDR3 is CASSPLKQGTEAFF.

This clone was detected many times. From the germline J gene comes the end of the CDR3, since the read stops 3 residues before it. The genes are TRBV7-9 and TRBJ2-1; possibly TRBD1 for D (7 bases). V was trimmed by 1 base and J by 9 bases, leaving 16 bases between them. The germline gives CDR1 SEHNR, CDR2 FQNEAQ (reference sequence). This CDR3 spans 15 amino acids. Partial CDR3 DNA: TGTGCCAGCAGCTTAGTCCAGGGGGGCCTGAGTGAG. This encodes CASSLVQGGLSE. The whole CDR3 reads CASSLVQGGLSEQFF.

By proportion, this clone is medium-sized (0.01 to 0.1%). The CDR3 is cut off 3 residues early in the read; its end comes from the germline J gene. V gene TRBV19 combines with J gene TRBJ1-6; 7 bases match TRBD1. Germline V CDR1 and CDR2: LNHDA, SQIVND (reference sequence). J was trimmed by 4 bases and V by 6 bases; bases with no gene match: 3. CDR3 length: 14 residues. CDR3 protein: CASRGQEYNSPLHF. Partial CDR3 DNA: TGTGCCAGTAGAGGACAGGAGTATAATTCACCC.

This clone was counted at least ten times. The read terminates 3 residues ahead of where the CDR3 ends, so the germline J gene completes it. The genes are TRBV5-1 and TRBJ2-7; 7 bases fit TRBD1. The junction had 3 bases not matched to a gene; V was cut back by 2 bases and J by 4 bases. Germline CDR1 is SGHRS and CDR2 is YFSETQ. There are 13 residues in the CDR3. CDR3: CASSFETGYEQYF. CDR3 DNA, as far as it was read: TGCGCCAGCAGCTTCGAGACAGGGTACGAG.

This clone has a count of ten or more. Read data end 3 residues before the CDR3 end; the end is taken from the germline J gene. The rearrangement links TRBV7-6 to TRBJ1-2, with 9 bases aligning to TRBD1. The CDR3 is made up of 16 amino acids. Germline loops: CDR1 SGHVS, CDR2 FNYEAQ. The junction had 11 bases not matched to a gene; V was cut back by 5 bases and J by 4 bases. The sequenced CDR3 bases are TGTGCCAGCAGCCCACCAGTCGGACAGGGGAGCTATGGC. It translates to CASSPPVGQGSYG. The whole CDR3 region reads CASSPPVGQGSYGYTF.

This clone is medium-sized within its sample. Coverage ceases 3 residues before the CDR3 finishes, and the germline J gene fills in the end. V is TRBV5-1 and J is TRBJ2-5, with no clear D. Germline V gene lookup returns CDR1 SGHRS and CDR2 YFSETQ. V was cut by 3 bases and J by 0 bases, with 3 bases left in between. The CDR3 totals 12 residues. The CDR3 bases that were read are TGCGCCAGCAGCTCTAACCAAGAGACC. Its translation: CASSSNQET. The full CDR3 is CASSSNQETQYF.

This clone occurred many times. The read comes to an end 3 residues before the CDR3 does, leaving the germline J gene to fill in the end. The chain carries TRBV5-1 and TRBJ2-3; 8 bases align to TRBD1. Germline-derived CDR1 and CDR2 are SGHRS and YFSETQ. This CDR3 comprises 17 residues. V shed 3 bases and J 1 base; nucleotides not matched to a gene: 10. The CDR3 here is CASSSATGVGGTDTQYF. The covered CDR3 bases are TGCGCCAGCAGCTCAGCGACAGGGGTGGGAGGCACAGATACG.

The sample holds many counts of this clone. The sequenced fragment ends 3 residues before the CDR3 boundary, so the rest is inferred from the germline J gene. J is TRBJ1-1 and V is TRBV7-9; 8 bases are shared with TRBD1. CDR1 is SEHNR, CDR2 FQNEAQ, per germline (reference sequence). Trimming took 4 bases from V and 3 from J; bases not matched to a gene: 7. CDR3 size: 15 residues. The CDR3 protein is CASSWATGGDTEAFF. The sequenced part of the CDR3 DNA is TGTGCCAGCAGCTGGGCCACAGGGGGGGACACTGAA.

This clone was seen many times. The read terminates 3 residues before the CDR3 end, so the remaining end is supplied by the germline J gene. V usage is TRBV29-1 and J usage is TRBJ1-4; D call uncertain. V gave up 7 bases and J gave up 5 bases, with 8 bases separating them. The CDR3 spans 11 residues. CDR1 SQVTM and CDR2 ANQGSEA come from the germline V gene. CDR3 bases read: TGCAGCGGACAATTAAATGAAAAA. As protein: CSGQLNEK. The entire CDR3 sequence reads CSGQLNEKLFF.

This clone was seen repeatedly, ten times or more. The read comes to an end 3 residues before the CDR3 does, leaving the germline J gene to fill in the end. The rearrangement uses TRBV5-1 and TRBJ1-1; 7 bases agree with TRBD1. The length of the CDR3 is 15 residues. Germline lookup yields CDR1 SGHRS and CDR2 YFSETQ. The trim removed 1 base at V and 1 base at J, leaving 4 bases unmatched. The CDR3 here is CASSLRQGTNTEAFF. The CDR3 bases that were read are TGCGCCAGCAGCTTGAGACAGGGAACGAACACTGAA.

For this clone: Read sequence stops 3 residues before the CDR3 end, and the germline J gene provides the missing end. The chain combines TRBV2 with TRBJ2-7; tentative D call: TRBD1 (6 bases). The CDR3 contains 14 residues. Germline V lookup: CDR1 SNHLY, CDR2 FYNNEI. Trimming took off 2 bases at V and 2 bases at J, with 10 bases between the two ends. Partial CDR3 DNA: TGTGCCAGCAGTGAACTCGGACAGACCTACGAG. This sequence encodes CASSELGQTYE. The whole CDR3 region reads CASSELGQTYEQYF.

This clone was counted at least ten times. The CDR3 goes on 3 residues after the read ends, and that part is filled in from the germline J gene. V gene TRBV12-3 or TRBV12-4 combines with J gene TRBJ1-6; D gene uncertain. The V and J ends lost 3 bases and 9 bases respectively, with 6 bases between them. The CDR3 loop spans 12 amino acids. Here the CDR3 reads CASSLAPSPLHF. Incomplete CDR3 DNA: TGTGCCAGCAGTTTGGCCCCTTCACCC.

This clone was counted ten times or more. From the germline J gene comes the end of the CDR3, since the read stops 3 residues before it. The chain couples TRBV7-6 to TRBJ1-3; 9 positions agree with TRBD1. The CDR3 has 15 amino acids. Germline-derived CDR1 and CDR2 are SGHVS and FNYEAQ. V gave up 8 bases and J gave up 3 bases; unmatched junction bases: 8. CDR3 sequence: CASGWGQGRGNTIYF. The sequenced CDR3 bases are TGTGCCAGCGGGTGGGGACAGGGTCGTGGAAACACC.

This clone was observed many times. The CDR3 end is not reached by the read, which stops 3 residues before it; the germline J gene fills it in. The rearrangement uses TRBV4-2 and TRBJ1-1, with 9 bases aligning to TRBD1. CDR3 size: 15 residues. CDR1 and CDR2 from the germline V gene are LGHNA and YNFKEQ. The junction had 6 bases not matched to a gene; V was cut back by 4 bases and J by 3 bases. The CDR3 bases that were read are TGTGCCAGCAGCCGGGGGGACAGGGAGGACACTGAA. This gives the protein CASSRGDREDTE. The full CDR3 reads CASSRGDREDTEAFF.

This clone was detected ten times or more. Read sequence stops 3 residues before the CDR3 end, and the germline J gene provides the missing end. The V call is TRBV10-3, the J call TRBJ1-6; 8 bases agree with TRBD1. The V segment lost 6 bases and the J segment 7 bases; nucleotides outside the gene matches: 5. This CDR3 has 14 amino acids. Germline CDR1 reads ENHRY; CDR2 reads SYGVKD. This CDR3 reads CAIRQGAQNSPLHF. The sequenced CDR3 bases are TGTGCCATCAGGCAGGGGGCGCAGAATTCACCC.

This clone was seen repeatedly, ten times or more. The CDR3 end falls 3 residues outside the read, so it is completed with the germline J gene. V is TRBV5-1 and J is TRBJ1-2; the D gene is possibly TRBD1 (5 bases). Germline-derived CDR1 and CDR2 are SGHRS and YFSETQ. The CDR3 length is 12 residues. Incomplete CDR3 DNA: TGCGCCAGCAGCTTGGAGGCAGGGTAC. It encodes CASSLEAGY. The complete CDR3 protein is CASSLEAGYYTF.

With respect to this clone: The missing CDR3 end, 3 residues past where the read stops, is filled in from the germline J gene. The chain has TRBV20-1 and TRBJ1-2; a possible D gene is TRBD1 (6 bases). This CDR3 spans 13 amino acids. Germline lookup yields CDR1 DFQATT and CDR2 SNEGSKA (reference sequence). This CDR3 reads CSAPASTGKGYTF. The sequenced CDR3 bases are TGCAGTGCTCCCGCCTCAACAGGGAAGGGC.

This clone showed up many times. The read ends 3 residues before the CDR3 terminus; that terminus is restored from the germline J gene. The chain carries TRBV29-1 and TRBJ2-7; D perhaps matches TRBD2 (6 bases). Germline V gives CDR1 SQVTM, CDR2 ANQGSEA. Trimming pared 7 bases from V and 6 bases from J, leaving 16 bases between. This CDR3 is built from 12 residues. The CDR3: CSGGAWGGEQYF. The CDR3 DNA, read in part, is TGCAGCGGAGGGGCCTGGGGAGGCGAG.

This clone appeared many times. Coverage ceases 3 residues before the CDR3 finishes, and the germline J gene fills in the end. This specimen includes other DNA sequences encoding the same CDR3. The chain is built from TRBV4-2 and TRBJ1-3; D not certain. The CDR3 length is 14 residues. V was clipped by 0 bases and J by 2 bases, with 5 bases between them. Germline V lookup: CDR1 LGHNA, CDR2 YNFKEQ. Incomplete CDR3 DNA: TGTGCCAGCAGCCAAGATCGGGCTGGAAACACC. It is translated as CASSQDRAGNT. The entire CDR3 is CASSQDRAGNTIYF.

In this sample, this clone turned up many times. CDR3 protein: CSARGGTGQRYTF. The CDR3 bases that were read are TGCAGTGCTAGAGGGGGGACAGGGCAACGG. V is TRBV20-1 and J is TRBJ1-2; TRBD1 matches at 9 bases. From the germline J gene comes the end of the CDR3, since the read stops 3 residues before it. This CDR3 has 13 amino acids. CDR1 DFQATT and CDR2 SNEGSKA come from the germline V gene (reference sequence).

This clone was seen ten or more times. The read falls 3 residues short of the CDR3 end, and the missing part is taken from the germline J gene. V gene TRBV6-2 or TRBV6-3 combines with J gene TRBJ2-7, with D tentatively TRBD2 (5 bases). V was pared by 8 bases and J by 2 bases, with 10 bases between. This CDR3 region has 12 residues. The V gene's germline CDR1 is MNHEY and CDR2 SVGEGT. The sequenced CDR3 bases are TGTGCCAGCCGGTATAGCGCCTACGAG. It is translated as CASRYSAYE. The CDR3 as a whole reads CASRYSAYEQYF.

This clone has ten or more counts. The read halts 3 residues ahead of the CDR3 end, with the missing end drawn from the germline J gene. The J gene is TRBJ2-5, the V gene TRBV20-1, with TRBD2 matching over 7 bases. CDR1 and CDR2 from the germline V gene are DFQATT and SNEGSKA (reference sequence). The CDR3 totals 13 residues. V gave up 0 bases and J gave up 6 bases; unmatched junction bases: 4. The CDR3 region is CSARDRLAQTQYF. CDR3 DNA (partial): TGCAGTGCTAGAGATCGACTAGCTCAGACC.

This clone was recorded at least ten times. The observed sequence ends 3 residues before the CDR3 terminus, with the missing tail filled in from the germline J gene. The gene calls are TRBV5-1 and TRBJ2-1; a weak D match, TRBD1 (6 bases). This CDR3 contains 19 residues. From germline, CDR1 is SGHRS and CDR2 YFSETQ. Trimming pared 0 bases from V and 0 bases from J, leaving 19 bases between. CDR3 DNA, as far as it was read: TGCGCCAGCAGCTTGGACCGGATTCGACAGGTCGCCTCCTACAATGAG. Translating it yields CASSLDRIRQVASYNE. The whole CDR3 sequence reads CASSLDRIRQVASYNEQFF.

This clone showed up many times. CDR3 residues: CASSAASGNTIYF. The part of the CDR3 DNA that was read is TGTGCCAGCTCCGCGGCGTCTGGAAACACC. The V and J genes are TRBV18 and TRBJ1-3; D is ambiguous. The read is 3 residues too short to cover the CDR3 end, so that end is filled in from the germline J gene. The CDR3 has 13 amino acids. Germline CDR1 KGHSH, CDR2 LQKENI. V was cut by 6 bases and J by 1 base, with 7 bases left in between. The full variable domain, rest sourced from reference TRBV18 and TRBJ1-3, is NAGVMQNPRHLVRRRGQEARLRCSPMKGHSHVYWYRQLPEEGLKFMVYLQKENIIDESGMPKERFSAEFPKEGPSILRIQQVVRGDSAAYFCASSAASGNTIYFGEGSWLTVV.

This clone was recorded many times. The DNA ends 3 residues before the CDR3 does, and the rest of the CDR3 is filled in from the germline J gene. The chain links TRBV6-1 to TRBJ1-5; the D gene is possibly TRBD1 (5 bases). Looked up from germline, CDR1 is MNHNS and CDR2 is SASEGT. The V and J ends lost 4 bases and 0 bases respectively, with 10 bases between them. CDR3 length: 15 amino acids. The covered CDR3 bases are TGTGCCAGCAGTGGACAGTTTTATAGCAATCAGCCC. Encoded protein: CASSGQFYSNQP. The CDR3 in full is CASSGQFYSNQPQHF.